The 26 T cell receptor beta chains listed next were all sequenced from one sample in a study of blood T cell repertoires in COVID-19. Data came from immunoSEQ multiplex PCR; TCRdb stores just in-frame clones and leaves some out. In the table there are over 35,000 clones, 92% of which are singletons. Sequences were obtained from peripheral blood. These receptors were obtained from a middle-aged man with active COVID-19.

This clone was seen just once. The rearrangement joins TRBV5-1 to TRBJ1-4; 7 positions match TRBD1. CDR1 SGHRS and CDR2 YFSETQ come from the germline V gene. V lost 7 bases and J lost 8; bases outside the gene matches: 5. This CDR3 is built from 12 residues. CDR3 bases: TGCGCCAGCTCCTCCAGGGGGGAAAAACTGTTTTTT. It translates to CASSSRGEKLFF.

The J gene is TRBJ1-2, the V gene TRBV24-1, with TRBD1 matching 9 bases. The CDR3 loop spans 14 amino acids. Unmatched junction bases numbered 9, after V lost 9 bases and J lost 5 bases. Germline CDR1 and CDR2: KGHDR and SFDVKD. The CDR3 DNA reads TGTGCCACCTCCTCGGGACAGGGCATATATGGCTACACCTTC. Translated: CATSSGQGIYGYTF.

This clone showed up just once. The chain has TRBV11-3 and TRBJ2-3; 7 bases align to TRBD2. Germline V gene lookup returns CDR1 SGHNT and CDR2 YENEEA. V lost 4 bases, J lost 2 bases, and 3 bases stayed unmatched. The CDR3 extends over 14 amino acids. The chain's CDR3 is CASSSGLPTDTQYF. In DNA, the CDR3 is TGTGCCAGCAGCTCGGGACTACCCACAGATACGCAGTATTTT.

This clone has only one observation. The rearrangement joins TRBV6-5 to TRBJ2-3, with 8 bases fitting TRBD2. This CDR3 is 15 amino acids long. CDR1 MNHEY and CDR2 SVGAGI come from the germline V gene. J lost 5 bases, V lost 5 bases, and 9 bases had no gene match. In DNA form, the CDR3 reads TGTGCCAGCAGTCTGGGCGGGAGCGGGGGAGATACGCAGTATTTT. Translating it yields CASSLGGSGGDTQYF.

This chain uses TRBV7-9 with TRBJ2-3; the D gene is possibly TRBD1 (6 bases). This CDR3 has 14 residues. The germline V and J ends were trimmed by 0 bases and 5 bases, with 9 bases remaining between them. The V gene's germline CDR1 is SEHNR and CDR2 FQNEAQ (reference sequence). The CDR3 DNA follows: TGTGCCAGCAGCTTAGCCAGGGGTAGAGATACGCAGTATTTT. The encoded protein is CASSLARGRDTQYF.

In nucleotides, the CDR3 is TGTGCCATCCGAAACACAGGTTTCACTGGGGCCAACGTCCTGACTTTC. Its protein is CAIRNTGFTGANVLTF. The chain couples TRBV10-3 to TRBJ2-6; D is possibly TRBD1 (5 bases). V lost 8 bases and J lost 2, with 16 bases in between. The CDR3 spans 16 residues. The germline CDR1 and CDR2 sequences are ENHRY and SYGVKD.

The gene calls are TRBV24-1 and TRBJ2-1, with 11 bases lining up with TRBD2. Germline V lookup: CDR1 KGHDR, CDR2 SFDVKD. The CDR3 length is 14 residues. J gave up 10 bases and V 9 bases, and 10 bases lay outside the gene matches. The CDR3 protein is CATGLALAGGEQFF. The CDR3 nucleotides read TGTGCCACCGGCCTGGCGCTAGCGGGAGGAGAGCAGTTCTTC.

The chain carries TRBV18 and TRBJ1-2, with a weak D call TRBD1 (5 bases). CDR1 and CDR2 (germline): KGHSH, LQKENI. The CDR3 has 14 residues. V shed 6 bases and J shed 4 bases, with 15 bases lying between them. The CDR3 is CASSPSNGGYGYTF. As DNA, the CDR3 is TGTGCCAGCTCGCCTTCCAACGGGGGCTATGGCTACACCTTC.

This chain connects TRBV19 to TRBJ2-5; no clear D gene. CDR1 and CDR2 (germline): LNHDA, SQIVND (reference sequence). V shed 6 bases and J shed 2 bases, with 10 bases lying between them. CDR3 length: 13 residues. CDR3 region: CASSATSQETQYF. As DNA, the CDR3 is TGTGCCAGTAGCGCGACAAGTCAAGAGACCCAGTACTTC.

CDR3 sequence reads: CASSLGTSGGRQFF. The CDR3 coding sequence is TGTGCCAGCAGCTTGGGGACTAGCGGGGGCCGGCAGTTCTTC. This sequence joins TRBV5-8 and TRBJ2-1; 13 nucleotides line up with TRBD2. The CDR3 runs to 14 residues. CDR1 and CDR2 from the germline V gene are SGHTS and YDEGEE. The J segment lost 12 bases and the V segment lost 0 bases, leaving 3 bases of the junction unmatched.

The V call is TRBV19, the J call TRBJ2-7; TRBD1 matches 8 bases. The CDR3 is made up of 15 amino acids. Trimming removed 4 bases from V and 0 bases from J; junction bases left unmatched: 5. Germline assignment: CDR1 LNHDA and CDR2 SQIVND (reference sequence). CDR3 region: CASSRQGQGSYEQYF. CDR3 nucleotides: TGTGCCAGTAGTAGACAAGGACAGGGCTCCTACGAGCAGTACTTC.

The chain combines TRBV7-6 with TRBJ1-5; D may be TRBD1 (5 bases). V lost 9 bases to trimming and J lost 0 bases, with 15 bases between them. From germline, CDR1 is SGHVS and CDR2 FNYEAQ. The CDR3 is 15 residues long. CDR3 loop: CASSRDSYSNQPQHF. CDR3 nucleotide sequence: TGTGCCAGTAGCCGGGACTCCTATAGCAATCAGCCCCAGCATTTT.

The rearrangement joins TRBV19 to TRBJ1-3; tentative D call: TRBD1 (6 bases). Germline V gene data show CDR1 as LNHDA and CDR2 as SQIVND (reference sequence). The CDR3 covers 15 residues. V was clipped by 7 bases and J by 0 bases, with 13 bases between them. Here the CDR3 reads CASTLSDSSGNTIYF. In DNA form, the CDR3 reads TGTGCCAGTACCCTTTCGGACAGCTCTGGAAACACCATATATTTT.

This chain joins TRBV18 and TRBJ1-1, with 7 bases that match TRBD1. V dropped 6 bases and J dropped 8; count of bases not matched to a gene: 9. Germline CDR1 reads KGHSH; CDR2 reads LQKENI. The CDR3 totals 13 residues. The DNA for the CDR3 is TGTGCCAGCTCTCTATTTGACAGGGCGGAAGCTTTCTTT. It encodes CASSLFDRAEAFF.

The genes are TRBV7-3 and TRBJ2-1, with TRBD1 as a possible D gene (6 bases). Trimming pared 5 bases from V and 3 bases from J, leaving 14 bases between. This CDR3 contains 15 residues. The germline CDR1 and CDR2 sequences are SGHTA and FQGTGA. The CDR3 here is CASSRTVSDYNEQFF. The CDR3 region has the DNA TGTGCCAGCAGCCGGACAGTTTCGGACTACAATGAGCAGTTCTTC.

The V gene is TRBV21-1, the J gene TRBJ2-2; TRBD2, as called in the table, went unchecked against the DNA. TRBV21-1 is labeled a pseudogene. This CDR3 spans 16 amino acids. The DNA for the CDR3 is TGTGCCAGCAGCAAAGGGGCTAGCGGGAACCCCGGGGAGCTGTTTTTT. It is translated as CASSKGASGNPGELFF.

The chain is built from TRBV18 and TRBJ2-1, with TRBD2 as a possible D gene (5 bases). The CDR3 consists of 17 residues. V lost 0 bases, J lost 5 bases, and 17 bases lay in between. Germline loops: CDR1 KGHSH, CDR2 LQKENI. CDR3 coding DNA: TGTGCCAGCTCACCACCGGTCTCTCCCCTAGCCAACAATGAGCAGTTCTTC. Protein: CASSPPVSPLANNEQFF.

DNA of the CDR3: TGTGCCAGCAGCACCCGAGGAGGGCTAGCGGTATCCTCCTACAATGAGCAGTTCTTC. Translating it yields CASSTRGGLAVSSYNEQFF. V and J are TRBV7-2 and TRBJ2-1; 7 positions match TRBD2. Per the germline V gene, CDR1 is SGHTA and CDR2 is FQGNSA. This CDR3 region has 19 residues. J was trimmed by 0 bases and V by 5 bases; bases with no gene match: 16.

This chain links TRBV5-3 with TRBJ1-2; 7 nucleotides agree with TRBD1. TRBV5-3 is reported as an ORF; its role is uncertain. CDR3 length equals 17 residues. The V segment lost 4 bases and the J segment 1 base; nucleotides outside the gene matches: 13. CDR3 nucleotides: TGTGCCAGAAGCACCTCCCGGGGCAGGGGGAGTAACTATGGCTACACCTTC. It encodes CARSTSRGRGSNYGYTF.

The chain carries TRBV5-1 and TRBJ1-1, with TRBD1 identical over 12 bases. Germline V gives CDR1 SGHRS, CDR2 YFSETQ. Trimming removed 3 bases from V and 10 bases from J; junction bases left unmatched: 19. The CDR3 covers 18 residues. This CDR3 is CASSSVKTPGTGGRVAFF. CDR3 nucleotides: TGCGCCAGCAGCTCAGTTAAGACGCCCGGGACAGGGGGCCGAGTAGCTTTCTTT.

CDR3 sequence (DNA): TGTGCCAGCAGTTTCATTATTACCGAGCGAGACAATCAGCCCCAGCATTTT. This translates into CASSFIITERDNQPQHF. V usage is TRBV28 and J usage is TRBJ1-5, with D hard to call. The V and J ends lost 3 bases and 3 bases respectively, with 18 bases between them. Germline V gene lookup returns CDR1 MDHEN and CDR2 SYDVKM. The CDR3 has 17 residues.

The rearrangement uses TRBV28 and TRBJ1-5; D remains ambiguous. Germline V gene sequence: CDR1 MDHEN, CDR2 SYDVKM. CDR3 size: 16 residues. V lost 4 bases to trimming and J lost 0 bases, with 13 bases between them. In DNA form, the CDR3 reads TGTGCCAGCAGTTCGCAATATCGGTATAGCAATCAGCCCCAGCATTTT. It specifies CASSSQYRYSNQPQHF. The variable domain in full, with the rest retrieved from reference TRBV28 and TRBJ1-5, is DVKVTQSSRYLVKRTGEKVFLECVQDMDHENMFWYRQDPGLGLRLIYFSYDVKMKEKGDIPEGYSVSREKKERFSLILESASTNQTSMYLCASSSQYRYSNQPQHFGDGTRLSIL.

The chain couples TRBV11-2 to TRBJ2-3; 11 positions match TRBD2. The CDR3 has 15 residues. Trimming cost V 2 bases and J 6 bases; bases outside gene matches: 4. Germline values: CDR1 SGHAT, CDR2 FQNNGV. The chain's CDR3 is CASSLLAGGTDTQYF. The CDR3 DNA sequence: TGTGCCAGCAGCTTACTAGCGGGAGGAACGGATACGCAGTATTTT.

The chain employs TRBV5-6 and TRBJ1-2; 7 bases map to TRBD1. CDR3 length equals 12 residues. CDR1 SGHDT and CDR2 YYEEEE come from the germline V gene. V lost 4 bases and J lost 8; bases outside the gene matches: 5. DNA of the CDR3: TGTGCCAGCAGCACGACAGGGCGCGGCTACACCTTC. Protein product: CASSTTGRGYTF.

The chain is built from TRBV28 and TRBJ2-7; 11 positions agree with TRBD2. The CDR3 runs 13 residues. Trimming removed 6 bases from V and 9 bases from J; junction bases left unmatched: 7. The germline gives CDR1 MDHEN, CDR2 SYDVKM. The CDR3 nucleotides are TGTGCCAGCAGGCTAACTAGCGGGAGTGGGCAGTACTTC. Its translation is CASRLTSGSGQYF.

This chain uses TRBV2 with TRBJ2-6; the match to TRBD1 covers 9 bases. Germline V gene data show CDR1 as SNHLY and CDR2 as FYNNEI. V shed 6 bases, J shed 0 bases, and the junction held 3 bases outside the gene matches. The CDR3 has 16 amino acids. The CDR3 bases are TGTGCCAGCAGGGGACAGGGAGGCTCTGGGGCCAACGTCCTGACTTTC. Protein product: CASRGQGGSGANVLTF. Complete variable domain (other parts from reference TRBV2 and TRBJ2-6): EPEVTQTPSHQVTQMGQEVILRCVPISNHLYFYWYRQILGQKVEFLVSFYNNEISEKSEIFDDQFSVERPDGSNFTLKIRSTKLEDSAMYFCASRGQGGSGANVLTFGAGSRLTVL.